The T cell receptor beta chain described here comes from a study of cytomegalovirus exposure and HLA in healthy donors. Study-wide context: A later analysis reported the same platform for the 90 to 150 validation repertoires and the approximately 640 first-cohort repertoires.

This CDR3 spans 16 amino acids. Germline CDR1 and CDR2: MDHEN and SYDVKM. Unmatched junction bases numbered 6, after V lost 5 bases and J lost 0 bases. Profiled with immunoSEQ multiplex PCR; TCRdb holds only in-frame clones, not every one. In the table there are approximately 130,000 clones, 70% to 90% of which are singletons. The sequence was obtained from a woman aged 18-29 years in good health and CMV-seronegative. The chain has TRBV28 and TRBJ2-7, with 11 bases aligning to TRBD2. The sequencing sample was made of PBMCs. The CDR3 DNA is TGTGCCAGCAGTGCGTTGACTAGCGGGGCCTCCTACGAGCAGTACTTC. This sequence encodes CASSALTSGASYEQYF. The entire variable domain, with the rest obtained from reference TRBV28 and TRBJ2-7, is as follows: DVKVTQSSRYLVKRTGEKVFLECVQDMDHENMFWYRQDPGLGLRLIYFSYDVKMKEKGDIPEGYSVSREKKERFSLILESASTNQTSMYLCASSALTSGASYEQYFGPGTRLTVT.